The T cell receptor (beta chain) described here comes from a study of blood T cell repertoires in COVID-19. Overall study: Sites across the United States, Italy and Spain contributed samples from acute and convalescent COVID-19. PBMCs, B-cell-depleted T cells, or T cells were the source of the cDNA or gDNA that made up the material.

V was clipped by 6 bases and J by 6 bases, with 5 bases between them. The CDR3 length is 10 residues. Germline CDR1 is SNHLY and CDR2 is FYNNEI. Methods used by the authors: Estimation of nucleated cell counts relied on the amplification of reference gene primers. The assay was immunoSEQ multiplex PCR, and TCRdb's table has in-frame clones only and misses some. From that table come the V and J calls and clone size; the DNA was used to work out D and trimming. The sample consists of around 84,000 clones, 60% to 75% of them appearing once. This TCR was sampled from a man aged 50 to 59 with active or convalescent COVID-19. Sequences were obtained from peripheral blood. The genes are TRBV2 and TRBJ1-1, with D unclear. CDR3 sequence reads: CASRGSEAFF. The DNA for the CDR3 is TGTGCCAGCAGGGGCTCTGAAGCTTTCTTT.